This entry describes one TCR beta chain. Each participant's cohort was designated according to participant-reported clinical history. Two negative PCRs, clearance, or symptom resolution were required of recovered Cohort 3 donors. V lost 3 bases to trimming and J lost 6 bases, with 14 bases between them. The CDR3 loop spans 14 amino acids. Germline V gives CDR1 SGHTA, CDR2 FQGNSA. The sample originates from a study of blood T cell repertoires in COVID-19. Looking at the study overall: Acute-phase and convalescent COVID-19 samples originated in the United States, Italy and Spain.

In the authors' methods: For nucleated cells, counts were estimated from reference gene primer amplification. Produced via immunoSEQ multiplex PCR; TCRdb's table is partial and in-frame only. V, J and clone size derive from that table, while D and trimming were established from the DNA sequence. This sample carries about 240,000 clones, roughly 91% of them seen once, and the ten largest clones take around 4%. J is TRBJ1-1 and V is TRBV7-2; maybe TRBD1 (6 bases). Sequencing was done on a sample of PBMCs or T cells enriched from blood (not recorded which). This TCR was recovered from a woman in her 30s who had recovered from COVID-19. The CDR3 region has the DNA TGTGCCAGCAGCTTGGAAGAGGGGGGGGCTGAAGCTTTCTTT. It specifies CASSLEEGGAEAFF.